This TCR beta chain is drawn from a study of persistence of HIV-infected CD4 T cells. Study observations and caveats: The rare CMV-responding cells with HIV-1 proviruses were not separately TCR-sequenced.

This was the immunoSEQ version 4 assay in survey mode. Profiling relied on immunoSEQ multiplex PCR, and the TCRdb table lists in-frame clones only, not all of them. Counted here are under 25,000 clones, roughly 70% occurring once; the ten biggest clones make up around 1.9%. This clone was observed a single time. Its antigen is undetermined. Overlapping HIV-1 Gag 15-mer peptides at approximately 0.91 ug per peptide per mL were used. Sorting selected CD4+ T cells upregulating both CD40 ligand and CD69. The source was CD4+ T cells sorted from PBMCs after roughly 20-hour stimulation, collected from a patient who received antiretroviral therapy. This TCR came from an adult man with HIV who was CMV-seropositive.

The DNA for the CDR3 is TGTGCCAGCAGCTTTTCCGGGACAGGGAACGGCTACACCTTC. Its protein is CASSFSGTGNGYTF. This chain connects TRBV7-9 to TRBJ1-2, with TRBD1 identical over 9 bases. V lost 3 bases and J lost 8; bases outside the gene matches: 7. CDR3 length: 14 residues. Germline V gene lookup returns CDR1 SEHNR and CDR2 FQNEAQ (reference sequence).